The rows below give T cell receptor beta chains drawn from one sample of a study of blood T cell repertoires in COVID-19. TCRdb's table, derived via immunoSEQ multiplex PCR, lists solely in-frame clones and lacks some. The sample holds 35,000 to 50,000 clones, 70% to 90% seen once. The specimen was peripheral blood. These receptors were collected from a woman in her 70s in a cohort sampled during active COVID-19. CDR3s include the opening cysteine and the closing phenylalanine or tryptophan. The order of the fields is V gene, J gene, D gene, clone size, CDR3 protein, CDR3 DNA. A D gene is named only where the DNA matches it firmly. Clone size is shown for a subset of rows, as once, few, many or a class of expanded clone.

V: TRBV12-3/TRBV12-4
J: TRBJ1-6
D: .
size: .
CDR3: CASTGIDNSPLHF
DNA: TGTGCCAGCACAGGAATCGATAATTCACCCCTCCACTTT

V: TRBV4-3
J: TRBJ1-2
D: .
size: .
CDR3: CASSQDQITNYGYTF
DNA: TGCGCCAGCAGCCAAGACCAGATAACTAACTATGGCTACACCTTC

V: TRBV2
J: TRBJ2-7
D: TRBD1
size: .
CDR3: CASSITGDSEQYF
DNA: TGTGCCAGCAGCATAACAGGGGATAGCGAGCAGTACTTC

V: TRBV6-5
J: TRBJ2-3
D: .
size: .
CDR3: CASRGGAARSDTQYF
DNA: TGTGCCAGCAGGGGGGGGGCCGCCCGGTCAGATACGCAGTATTTT

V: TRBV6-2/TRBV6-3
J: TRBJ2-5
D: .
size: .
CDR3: CASSSGRSGAETQYF
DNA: TGTGCCAGCAGTTCAGGGAGGAGTGGAGCAGAGACCCAGTACTTC

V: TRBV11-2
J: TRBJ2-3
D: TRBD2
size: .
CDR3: CASSLGLGGRLDTQYF
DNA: TGTGCCAGCAGCTTGGGTCTGGGCGGGAGATTAGATACGCAGTATTTT

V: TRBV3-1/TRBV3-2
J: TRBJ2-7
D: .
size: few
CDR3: CASSQRSAEQYF
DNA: TGTGCCAGCAGCCAAAGGAGTGCTGAGCAGTACTTC

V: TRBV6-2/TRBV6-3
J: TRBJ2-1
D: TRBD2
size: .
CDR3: CASSYPTSGSKDEQFF
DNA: TGTGCCAGCAGTTACCCGACTAGCGGGAGTAAGGATGAGCAGTTCTTC

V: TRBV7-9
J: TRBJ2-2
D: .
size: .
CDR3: CASSLGRDGGELFF
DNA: TGTGCCAGCAGCTTAGGCAGGGATGGCGGGGAGCTGTTTTTT

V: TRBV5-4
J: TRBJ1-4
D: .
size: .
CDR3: CASSGGRTNEKLFF
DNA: TGTGCCAGCAGCGGAGGACGGACCAATGAAAAACTGTTTTTT

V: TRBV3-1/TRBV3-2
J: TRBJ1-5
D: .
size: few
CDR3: CASSQDLGAGSNQPQHF
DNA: TGTGCCAGCAGCCAAGACTTGGGGGCTGGGAGCAATCAGCCCCAGCATTTT

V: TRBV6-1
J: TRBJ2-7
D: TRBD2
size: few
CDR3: CASSDPQGLARYEQYF
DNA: TGTGCCAGCAGTGATCCTCAGGGACTAGCGAGGTACGAGCAGTACTTC

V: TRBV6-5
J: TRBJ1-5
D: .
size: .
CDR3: CASMAGVNLNQPQHF
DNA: TGTGCCAGCATGGCGGGGGTCAACCTCAACCAGCCCCAGCATTTT

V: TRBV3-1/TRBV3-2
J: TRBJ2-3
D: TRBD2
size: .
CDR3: CASSQTTSGRIGTDTQYF
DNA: TGTGCCAGCAGCCAGACGACTAGCGGGAGGATCGGCACAGATACGCAGTATTTT

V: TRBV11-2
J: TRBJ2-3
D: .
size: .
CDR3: CASSLGRDTQYF
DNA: TGTGCCAGCAGCTTGGGCAGAGATACGCAGTATTTT

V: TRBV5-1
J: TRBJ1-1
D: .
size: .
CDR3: CASSLQALNTEAFF
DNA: TGCGCCAGCAGCTTGCAAGCCTTGAACACTGAAGCTTTCTTT

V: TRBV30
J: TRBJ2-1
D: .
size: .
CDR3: CAWSTGEYNEQFF
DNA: TGTGCCTGGAGTACGGGGGAATACAATGAGCAGTTCTTC

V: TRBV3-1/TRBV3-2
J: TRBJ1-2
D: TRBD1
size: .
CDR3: CASSQALQGAIDGYTF
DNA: TGTGCCAGCAGCCAAGCTTTACAGGGGGCGATTGATGGCTACACCTTC

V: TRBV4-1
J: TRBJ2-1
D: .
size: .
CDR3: CASSQDPISPRGHEQFF
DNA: TGCGCCAGCAGCCAAGATCCTATCTCGCCGCGGGGGCATGAGCAGTTCTTC

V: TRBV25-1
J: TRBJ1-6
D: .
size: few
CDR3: CASSIAGGSPLHF
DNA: TGTGCCAGCTCTATTGCGGGTGGTTCACCCCTCCACTTT

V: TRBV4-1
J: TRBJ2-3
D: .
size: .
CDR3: CASSQLGNTDTQYF
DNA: TGCGCCAGCAGCCAATTGGGCAACACAGATACGCAGTATTTT

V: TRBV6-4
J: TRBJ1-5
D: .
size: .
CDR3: CASSQGLEQPQHF
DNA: TGTGCCAGCAGTCAAGGACTGGAGCAGCCCCAGCATTTT

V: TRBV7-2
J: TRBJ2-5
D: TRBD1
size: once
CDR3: CASSRDRGATQYF
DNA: TGTGCCAGCAGCCGGGACAGGGGGGCGACCCAGTACTTC

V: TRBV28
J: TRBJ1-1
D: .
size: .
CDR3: CASSSPGMNTEAFF
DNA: TGTGCCAGCAGTTCCCCTGGCATGAACACTGAAGCTTTCTTT

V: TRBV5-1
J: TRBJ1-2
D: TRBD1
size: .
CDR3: CASRILSGTGEPGYTF
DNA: TGCGCCAGCAGAATACTTTCCGGGACAGGGGAGCCTGGCTACACCTTC

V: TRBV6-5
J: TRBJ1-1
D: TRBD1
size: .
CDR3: CASSPFDRGTEAFF
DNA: TGTGCCAGCAGTCCCTTCGACAGGGGCACTGAAGCTTTCTTT

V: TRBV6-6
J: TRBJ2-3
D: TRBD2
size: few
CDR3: CASSYLGLEEDTQYF
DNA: TGTGCCAGCAGTTACCTGGGACTAGAGGAGGATACGCAGTATTTT

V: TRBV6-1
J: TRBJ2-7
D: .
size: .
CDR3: CASSDGDEQYF
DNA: TGTGCCAGCAGTGACGGGGACGAGCAGTACTTC

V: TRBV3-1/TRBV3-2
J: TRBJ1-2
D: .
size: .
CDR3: CASSQDWSYGYTF
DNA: TGTGCCAGCAGCCAAGATTGGAGCTATGGCTACACCTTC

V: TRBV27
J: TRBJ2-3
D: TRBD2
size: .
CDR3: CASSLLAGGTDTQYF
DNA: TGTGCCAGCAGTCTTCTCGCGGGGGGCACAGATACGCAGTATTTT

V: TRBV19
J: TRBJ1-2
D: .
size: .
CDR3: CASSPGGAGYTF
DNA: TGTGCCAGTAGTCCCGGGGGGGCTGGCTACACCTTC

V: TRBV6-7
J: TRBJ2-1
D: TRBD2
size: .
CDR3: CASNAPGTSGRAGEQFF
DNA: TGTGCCAGCAACGCCCCCGGGACTAGCGGGAGGGCGGGGGAGCAGTTCTTC